These 27 T cell receptor beta chains were sequenced from one sample in a study of blood T cell repertoires in COVID-19. Assay used: immunoSEQ multiplex PCR; TCRdb lists only in-frame clones, some missing. The repertoire holds around 260,000 clones, about 87% seen once, with approximately 4% in the top ten. Sequenced sample: peripheral blood. These receptors were obtained from a man in his 60s who had recovered from COVID-19.

This clone has just one count. V and J are TRBV5-4 and TRBJ1-4, with 9 bases matching TRBD1. Trimming cost V 4 bases and J 8 bases; bases outside gene matches: 6. CDR3 length equals 14 residues. The germline V gene encodes CDR1 SGHNT and CDR2 YYREEE (reference sequence). CDR3 coding DNA: TGTGCCAGCAGCCCAAGGACAGGGGAGGAAAAACTGTTTTTT. Translated, it gives CASSPRTGEEKLFF.

This chain uses TRBV6-5 with TRBJ2-1; the match to TRBD2 covers 7 bases. Germline V lookup: CDR1 MNHEY, CDR2 SVGAGI. CDR3 length: 16 residues. Trimming removed 2 bases from V and 4 bases from J; junction bases left unmatched: 8. CDR3 DNA sequence: TGTGCCAGCAGTTACGAGAGCGGGGTCCGTTACAATGAGCAGTTCTTC. The encoded protein is CASSYESGVRYNEQFF.

J is TRBJ2-1 and V is TRBV5-6; no clear D. The germline CDR1 and CDR2 sequences are SGHDT and YYEEEE. The CDR3 length is 13 residues. V dropped 4 bases and J dropped 4 bases, with 9 bases sitting between them. This CDR3 is CASSVDKYNEQFF. Written as DNA, the CDR3 is TGTGCCAGCAGCGTCGACAAATACAATGAGCAGTTCTTC.

This chain links TRBV3-1 (or the pseudogene TRBV3-2) with TRBJ1-2; TRBD1 is a possible D gene (6 bases). The V gene's germline CDR1 is LGHDT and CDR2 YNNKEL (reference sequence). This CDR3 comprises 14 residues. Trimming removed 3 bases from V and 10 bases from J, with 18 bases in between. The CDR3 DNA reads as TGTGCCAGCAGCCACCGGACAGTATCATCCTCCTACACCTTC. This gives the protein CASSHRTVSSSYTF.

This sequence joins TRBV6-5 and TRBJ1-1, with D possibly matching TRBD1 (6 bases). In germline, CDR1 is MNHEY, CDR2 SVGAGI. This CDR3 is 14 amino acids long. V gave up 6 bases and J gave up 4 bases, with 15 bases separating them. The DNA of the CDR3 is TGTGCCAGCAGCTACGGGGGCAGCGTCACTGAAGCTTTCTTT. Protein sequence: CASSYGGSVTEAFF.

The chain recombines TRBV19 with TRBJ1-1; the D gene is possibly TRBD1 (6 bases). The CDR3 extends over 12 amino acids. In germline, CDR1 is LNHDA, CDR2 SQIVND (reference sequence). The V and J ends lost 6 bases and 6 bases respectively, with 11 bases between them. CDR3 nucleotides: TGTGCCAGTAGCATACAGGGATCTGAAGCTTTCTTT. Its translation is CASSIQGSEAFF.

Here the CDR3 reads CASSDEGTSGGVNEQFF. The CDR3 coding sequence is TGTGCCAGCAGTGACGAGGGGACTAGCGGGGGGGTTAATGAGCAGTTCTTC. V gene TRBV2 combines with J gene TRBJ2-1; 16 positions match TRBD2. There are 17 residues in the CDR3. Trimming cost V 3 bases and J 7 bases; bases outside gene matches: 6. Germline V gene sequence: CDR1 SNHLY, CDR2 FYNNEI.

DNA of the CDR3: TGCGCCAGCAGCCAAGACGGCGCGGGGGGTTTACAAGAGACCCAGTACTTC. Protein sequence: CASSQDGAGGLQETQYF. The chain uses TRBV4-1 and TRBJ2-5, with 8 bases identical to TRBD2. The CDR3 runs to 17 residues. J was trimmed by 2 bases and V by 0 bases; bases with no gene match: 8. Germline V lookup: CDR1 MGHRA, CDR2 YSYEKL.

V gene TRBV30 combines with J gene TRBJ2-3, with 13 nucleotides matching TRBD2. This CDR3 is built from 17 residues. Germline V CDR1 and CDR2: GTSNPN, SVGIG (reference sequence). V was pared by 2 bases and J by 0 bases, with 5 bases of the junction left unmatched. In DNA form, the CDR3 reads TGTGCCTGGAGTCCCCCGGGACTAGCGGGGAGCACAGATACGCAGTATTTT. Amino acid sequence: CAWSPPGLAGSTDTQYF.

The chain joins TRBV2 to TRBJ1-5; D may be TRBD1 (6 bases). Germline CDR1 and CDR2: SNHLY and FYNNEI. The V end lost 3 bases, the J end lost 2 bases, and 14 bases lay between the germline ends. CDR3 size: 16 residues. In DNA, the CDR3 is TGTGCCAGCAGTGATATAAGGGGGATTGGCAATCAGCCCCAGCATTTT. Protein product: CASSDIRGIGNQPQHF.

The chain combines TRBV6-5 with TRBJ2-1; 12 nucleotides agree with TRBD2. CDR1 and CDR2 (germline): MNHEY, SVGAGI. Germline trimming cut 8 bases from V and 7 bases from J; bases unmatched to any gene: 9. The CDR3 is 15 amino acids. The CDR3 DNA reads TGTGCCAGCGGACAGGGGACTAGCGGGTGGAATGAGCAGTTCTTC. As protein: CASGQGTSGWNEQFF.

CDR3 amino acids: CASSKQGASNQPQHF. CDR3 coding DNA: TGTGCCAGCAGTAAACAGGGGGCAAGCAATCAGCCCCAGCATTTT. V usage is TRBV6-5 and J usage is TRBJ1-5; 9 positions agree with TRBD1. The germline CDR1 and CDR2 sequences are MNHEY and SVGAGI. This CDR3 contains 15 residues. V was clipped by 5 bases and J by 1 base; unmatched bases: 3.

The gene calls are TRBV7-2 and TRBJ2-2; 13 bases are shared with TRBD2. CDR1 is SGHTA, CDR2 FQGNSA, per germline. The CDR3 totals 18 residues. V dropped 3 bases and J dropped 2; count of bases not matched to a gene: 6. The chain's CDR3 is CASSFLTSGGSNTGELFF. The CDR3 DNA reads as TGTGCCAGCAGCTTCCTGACTAGCGGGGGGTCCAACACCGGGGAGCTGTTTTTT.

The chain uses TRBV19 and TRBJ2-3; 7 positions agree with TRBD2. The CDR3 spans 13 residues. Germline V lookup: CDR1 LNHDA, CDR2 SQIVND (reference sequence). This CDR3 is CAGSAGSTDTQYF. CDR3 DNA: TGTGCGGGCTCAGCGGGGAGCACAGATACGCAGTATTTT.

The V call is TRBV14, the J call TRBJ1-6; 8 bases agree with TRBD1. Germline V gene sequence: CDR1 SGHDN, CDR2 FVKESK. The J segment lost 13 bases and the V segment lost 4 bases, leaving 9 bases of the junction unmatched. CDR3 length: 14 amino acids. CDR3 nucleotide sequence: TGTGCCAGCAGCCTCGGACAGGGACTATTCCCCCTCCACTTT. This translates into CASSLGQGLFPLHF.

The rearrangement joins TRBV2 to TRBJ2-4; 8 positions agree with TRBD1. The CDR3 spans 16 residues. In germline, CDR1 is SNHLY, CDR2 FYNNEI. The trim removed 7 bases at V and 3 bases at J, leaving 11 bases unmatched. CDR3 sequence (DNA): TGTGCCAGCATGTGGGACAGGCCCGGAGGCAAAAACATTCAGTACTTC. This gives the protein CASMWDRPGGKNIQYF.

The gene calls are TRBV20-1 and TRBJ1-2; the D is unclear. Germline V gene data show CDR1 as DFQATT and CDR2 as SNEGSKA (reference sequence). V shed 6 bases and J shed 5 bases, with 7 bases lying between them. The CDR3 is made up of 10 amino acids. The CDR3 here is CSAPFYGYTF. For the CDR3, the DNA is TGCAGTGCCCCATTTTATGGCTACACCTTC.

The chain is built from TRBV4-1 and TRBJ2-7, with a possible D match to TRBD2 (7 bases). The CDR3 consists of 16 residues. The germline V and J ends were trimmed by 1 base and 4 bases, with 17 bases remaining between them. Germline CDR1 reads MGHRA; CDR2 reads YSYEKL. The CDR3 loop reads CASSQGGWEGGYEQYF. The CDR3 DNA reads TGCGCCAGCAGCCAAGGAGGTTGGGAGGGGGGGTACGAGCAGTACTTC.

This chain uses TRBV15 with TRBJ1-3; D not certain. The germline gives CDR1 LNHNV, CDR2 YYDKDF (reference sequence). Trimming removed 3 bases from V and 0 bases from J, with 6 bases in between. This CDR3 is 14 amino acids long. CDR3 residues: CATSRYSSGNTIYF. The CDR3 DNA reads as TGTGCCACCAGCAGGTATTCCTCTGGAAACACCATATATTTT.

The chain uses TRBV2 and TRBJ2-3; 12 nucleotides match TRBD2. CDR3 size: 17 residues. V was clipped by 1 base and J by 2 bases; unmatched bases: 4. Germline loops: CDR1 SNHLY, CDR2 FYNNEI. CDR3 nucleotides: TGTGCCAGCAGTGAAGGAGGACTAGCGGGGCCCACAGATACGCAGTATTTT. Its protein product is CASSEGGLAGPTDTQYF.

The chain uses TRBV9 and TRBJ1-4, with D uncertain. The germline V and J ends were trimmed by 1 base and 8 bases, with 15 bases remaining between them. Per the germline V gene, CDR1 is SGDLS and CDR2 is YYNGEE. The CDR3 is made up of 15 amino acids. CDR3 loop: CASSVQSGQAEKLFF. The DNA of the CDR3 is TGTGCCAGCAGCGTACAAAGCGGCCAGGCAGAAAAACTGTTTTTT.

This clone has only a few counts. This CDR3 reads CASRGLRGEAFF. As DNA, the CDR3 is TGCGCCAGCAGGGGCCTTAGGGGAGAAGCTTTCTTT. The J gene is TRBJ1-1, the V gene TRBV5-1; D is perhaps TRBD1 (5 bases). The germline V gene encodes CDR1 SGHRS and CDR2 YFSETQ. The CDR3 is 12 amino acids. The V gene lost 5 bases and the J gene lost 8 bases, with 13 bases spanning the gap. The complete variable domain, with remaining parts taken from reference TRBV5-1 and TRBJ1-1, reads KAGVTQTPRYLIKTRGQQVTLSCSPISGHRSVSWYQQTPGQGLQFLFEYFSETQRNKGNFPGRFSGRQFSNSRSEMNVSTLELGDSALYLCASRGLRGEAFFGQGTRLTVV.

V is TRBV7-3 and J is TRBJ1-1; no clear D. Trimming removed 5 bases at V and 2 bases at J, with 9 bases between. The V gene's germline CDR1 is SGHTA and CDR2 FQGTGA. CDR3 length: 13 residues. The chain's CDR3 is CASSQSGNTEAFF. The CDR3 DNA reads TGTGCCAGCAGCCAGTCAGGTAACACTGAAGCTTTCTTT.

The V call is TRBV7-9, the J call TRBJ1-4, with TRBD1 as a possible D gene (6 bases). V gave up 0 bases and J gave up 6 bases, with 8 bases separating them. The germline V gene has CDR1 SEHNR and CDR2 FQNEAQ (reference sequence). This CDR3 spans 14 amino acids. The CDR3 region is CASSLAGADEKLFF. CDR3 nucleotide sequence: TGTGCCAGCAGCTTAGCGGGGGCGGATGAAAAACTGTTTTTT.

This clone has only one observation. V gene TRBV5-4 combines with J gene TRBJ1-3; the D gene is possibly TRBD1 (5 bases). Germline V CDR1 and CDR2: SGHNT, YYREEE (reference sequence). V lost 3 bases and J 0 bases, leaving 19 bases between the germline ends. This CDR3 contains 18 residues. For the CDR3, the DNA is TGTGCCAGCAGCTCCTATACCGGCAGGGCCCACTCTGGAAACACCATATATTTT. Its translation: CASSSYTGRAHSGNTIYF.

This chain's CDR3 is CATSDGTRSQPQHF. The CDR3 region has the DNA TGTGCCACCAGTGATGGGACACGGAGTCAGCCCCAGCATTTT. The rearrangement uses TRBV24-1 and TRBJ1-5; weak D call: TRBD1 (6 bases). Deletions cut 3 bases from V and 6 bases from J, with 11 bases between. The CDR3 length is 14 residues. Germline assignment: CDR1 KGHDR and CDR2 SFDVKD.

The V call is TRBV18, the J call TRBJ2-4; D may be TRBD2 (5 bases). In germline, CDR1 is KGHSH, CDR2 LQKENI. The V end lost 3 bases, the J end lost 5 bases, and 5 bases lay between the germline ends. The CDR3 contains 12 residues. CDR3 DNA sequence: TGTGCCAGCTCACCCGGGGAAAACATTCAGTACTTC. Amino acids: CASSPGENIQYF.